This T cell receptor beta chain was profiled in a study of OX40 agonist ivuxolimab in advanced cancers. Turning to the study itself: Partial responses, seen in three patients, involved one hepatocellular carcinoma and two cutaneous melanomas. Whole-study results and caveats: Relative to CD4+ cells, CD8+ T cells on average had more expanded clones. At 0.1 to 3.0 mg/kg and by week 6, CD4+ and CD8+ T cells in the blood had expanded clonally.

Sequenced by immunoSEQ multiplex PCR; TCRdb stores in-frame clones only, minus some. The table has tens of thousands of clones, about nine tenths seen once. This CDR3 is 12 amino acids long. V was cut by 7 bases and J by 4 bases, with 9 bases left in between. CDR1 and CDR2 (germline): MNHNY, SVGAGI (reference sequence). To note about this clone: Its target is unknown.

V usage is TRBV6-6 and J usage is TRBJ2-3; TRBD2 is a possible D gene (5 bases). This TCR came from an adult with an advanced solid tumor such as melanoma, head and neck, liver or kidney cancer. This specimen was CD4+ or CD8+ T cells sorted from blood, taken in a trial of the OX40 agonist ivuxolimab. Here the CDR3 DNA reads TGTGCCAGCAAGGGAGCGGCAGATACGCAGTATTTT. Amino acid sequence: CASKGAADTQYF.